The T cell receptor beta chain described here comes from a study of technical replicates of blood from four donors. Data came from immunoSEQ multiplex PCR; TCRdb stores just in-frame clones and leaves some out. The sample lists about 80,000 clones, approximately 89% occurring once. The J segment lost 5 bases and the V segment lost 0 bases, leaving 7 bases of the junction unmatched. Germline V CDR1 and CDR2: SGHAT, FQNNGV. This CDR3 contains 17 residues. The sequence came from a human donor in good health. The rearrangement uses TRBV11-2 and TRBJ2-1; 10 bases line up with TRBD2. Sequenced input: T cells isolated from PBMCs. The CDR3 region is CASSLDWLAGEHNEQFF. The DNA for the CDR3 is TGTGCCAGCAGCTTAGATTGGCTAGCGGGAGAACACAATGAGCAGTTCTTC.